This record concerns one T cell receptor (beta chain) sequence. Antigen specificity is unknown. This sample is drawn from a study of cytotoxic CD8 clonotypes in ibrutinib-treated CLL. Findings and caveats of the study: Shared public clonotypes were rare, and on treatment they either got smaller or stayed the same. At progression, clonality fell back toward baseline after rising at ibrutinib response. For progressing versus sustained-remission patients, sampling times were not the same. Exceeding age-matched healthy donors, baseline clonality also tracked the counts of circulating CD8+ T cells.

Trimming pared 1 base from V and 8 bases from J, leaving 17 bases between. From germline, CDR1 is LGHNA and CDR2 YSLEER. This CDR3 comprises 15 residues. Repertoires were generated with immunoSEQ multiplex PCR, while TCRdb's copy carries only in-frame clones and drops some. This sample carries approximately 300,000 clones, 70% to 80% of them seen once, and the ten largest clones take 5.5% to 8%. The J gene is TRBJ2-5, the V gene TRBV4-3; weak D call: TRBD2 (5 bases). The sample in question was PBMCs, obtained before ibrutinib treatment. The receptor's source is a human donor with chronic lymphocytic leukemia. The CDR3 bases are TGCGCCAGCAGCCAAGGTATAGGAGGAAAGAAAACCCAGTACTTC. It specifies CASSQGIGGKKTQYF.